The T cell receptor beta chain described here comes from a study of monozygotic twins with inflammatory bowel disease. Collection of an approximately 2.5 ml blood sample took place per donor. The template-switching step introduced UMIs that carried a 6-nucleotide sample barcode. TCRdb re-called the 5' RACE reads; every CDR3 protein appears as one record, without DNA. This sample contains about 380,000 distinct CDR3 sequences. Study-wide results and limits: By inverse Simpson index, TCRbeta diversity was lower in IBD patients than in healthy co-twins. Similarity of repertoires did not differ between concordant and discordant twins, possibly from limited power.

CDR3 length equals 16 residues. CDR1 and CDR2 (germline): SGHNT, YYREEE (reference sequence). Details on this clonotype: What it binds is not known.

Sample: blood. This clonotype was obtained from a human donor with ulcerative colitis or Crohn's disease, or a healthy co-twin of an affected twin (not recorded which). This chain joins TRBV5-4 and TRBJ2-3; no DNA is available, so the TRBD1 call from TCRdb remains unchecked. The CDR3 sequence: CASSPPLGVFTDTQYF.